The clone carrying this T cell receptor (beta chain) has more than one count but fewer than ten. The data belong to a study of blood T cell repertoires in COVID-19. Study overall: There were acute and convalescent COVID-19 samples, and they came from the United States, Italy and Spain. From T cells, B-cell-depleted T cells, or PBMCs came the material, which was cDNA or gDNA.

Followed over time, Seattle patients had been enrolled while infection was active. The ends lost 4 bases at V and 2 bases at J; junction bases unmatched: 6. There are 15 residues in the CDR3. CDR1 and CDR2 (germline): LGHNA, YNFKEQ. In the original processing: Estimation of nucleated cell counts relied on the amplification of reference gene primers. The repertoire was sequenced with immunoSEQ multiplex PCR; TCRdb's copy has only in-frame clones and lacks some. V, J and clone size derive from that table, while D and trimming were established from the DNA sequence. The table includes some 300,000 clones, around 90% detected once.

The sequence derives from a woman in her thirties or forties with COVID-19, enrolled during active disease. Sequenced: peripheral blood. The chain combines TRBV4-2 with TRBJ2-7; 9 bases align to TRBD1. The chain's CDR3 is CASSREGQGTYEQYF. The DNA of the CDR3 is TGTGCCAGCAGCCGTGAGGGACAGGGAACCTACGAGCAGTACTTC.